This T cell receptor beta chain originates from a study of T cell changes during pregnancy in multiple sclerosis (dated by TCRdb to between 2018 and 2020). Broadly, across the study: The study examined how the T cell repertoire changed over the course of pregnancy in women with multiple sclerosis.

This clone was seen a handful of times. The antigen it recognizes is unknown. Nothing much larger sits one base from this clone, and base qualities are not available. Library creation used the immunoSEQ multiplex PCR assay. The table was pulled from immuneACCESS by TCRdb, which kept in-frame rearrangements only. Such tables lose some clones; where checked, under half of the loss comes from unresolved V genes, and the rest has no known cause. The sample table contains 37,000 or so clones; only one count was recorded for 90% to 95% of them. The ten largest clones represent roughly 0.39% of the sample. The specimen was CD4+ T cells from peripheral blood mononuclear cells, collected in the second trimester of pregnancy. The TCR sequence derives from a female donor with multiple sclerosis, enrolled in a pregnancy study.

For the CDR3, the sequence is CAIRSGNYGYTF. DNA sequence: TGTGCCATCAGGTCAGGGAACTATGGCTACACCTTC. The chain couples TRBV10-3 to TRBJ1-2, with TRBD1 as a weak D call on 5 bases. Trimming costs V 6 bases and J 2 bases, and their ends lie 7 bases apart. CDR3 length: 12 amino acids, cysteine to phenylalanine. CDR3 DNA is the only sequence kept; it has 36 bases, read in frame from the first base. CDR1 and CDR2 were assigned from the germline V gene as ENHRY and SYGVKD.